The text below deals with one T cell receptor beta chain. The sample is drawn from a study of CD4 and CD8 cells across lung adenocarcinoma regions. Localized lung adenocarcinoma, a non-small cell lung cancer, affected the donors. This CDR3 contains 14 residues. Trimming at V came to 9 bases and at J to 2 bases, leaving 7 bases not matched to a gene. Germline-derived CDR1 and CDR2 are SGHTA and FQGNSA. TCRdb re-called the PCR reads with MiXCR, one entry per CDR3 protein. The sample lists about 23,000 distinct CDR3 sequences, over 40% occurring once. Sequenced sample: CD4+ T cells from the center of a lung tumor. The TCR sequence derives from a male donor with lung adenocarcinoma. The CD4 and CD8 labels of this study may be unreliable. This chain uses TRBV7-2 with TRBJ2-3, with 8 bases matching TRBD2. The CDR3, as DNA: TGTGCCAGGAGCGGGGGCCCTGACACAGATACGCAGTATTTT. It yields the protein CARSGGPDTDTQYF. The entire variable domain, with the rest obtained from reference TRBV7-2 and TRBJ2-3, is as follows: GAGVSQSPSNKVTEKGKDVELRCDPISGHTALYWYRQSLGQGLEFLIYFQGNSAPDKSGLPSDRFSAERTGGSVSTLTIQRTQQEDSAVYLCARSGGPDTDTQYFGPGTRLTVL.